This is a list of T cell receptor beta chains from one sample in a study of shared clonotypes between healthy human individuals. The assay was immunoSEQ multiplex PCR, and TCRdb's table has in-frame clones only and misses some. There are approximately 640,000 clones in the sample; less than 95% occur only once, and about a third lies in the top ten. The sequenced sample was memory CD8+ T cells from PBMCs. The origin of the receptors is a man aged 18 to 30 in good health. Some clones in this sample may be carry-over from other donors' samples. Each CDR3 is given with its conserved first and last residue. The order of the fields is D gene, J gene, V gene, clone size, CDR3 DNA, CDR3 protein. D genes are given only for firm matches. The size field is filled for only some rows; it gives once, few, many or a size class.

D: .
J: TRBJ2-1
V: TRBV19
size: few
DNA: TGTGCCAGTAGCGGGGCCTACAATGAGCAGTTCTTC
CDR3: CASSGAYNEQFF

D: .
J: TRBJ2-2
V: TRBV7-3
size: .
DNA: TGTGCCAGCAGCCCCCGGTCCGCCGGGGAGCTGTTTTTT
CDR3: CASSPRSAGELFF

D: TRBD1
J: TRBJ2-5
V: TRBV28
size: .
DNA: TGTGCCAGCAGTTCAGGACAGGAAGAAAACCAAGAGACCCAGTACTTC
CDR3: CASSSGQEENQETQYF

D: TRBD1
J: TRBJ2-1
V: TRBV25-1
size: .
DNA: TGTGCCAGTACAGGGGGCCCCTACAATGAGCAGTTCTTC
CDR3: CASTGGPYNEQFF

D: .
J: TRBJ1-2
V: TRBV13
size: few
DNA: TGTGCCAGCAGCTTAGAGACAGCTCGTTATGGCTACACCTTC
CDR3: CASSLETARYGYTF

D: .
J: TRBJ1-4
V: TRBV14
size: .
DNA: TGTGCCAGCAGCCAAGATTCTCGGGGGCGGGGTGAAAAACTGTTTTTT
CDR3: CASSQDSRGRGEKLFF

D: .
J: TRBJ1-3
V: TRBV28
size: .
DNA: TGTGCCAGCAGTTTTCGGGAAACTGGAAACACCATATATTTT
CDR3: CASSFRETGNTIYF

D: TRBD2
J: TRBJ2-5
V: TRBV7-9
size: .
DNA: TGTGCCAGCAGCTTAGCCTCTAGCGGTTACCGCAAAGAGACCCAGTACTTC
CDR3: CASSLASSGYRKETQYF

D: .
J: TRBJ1-3
V: TRBV30
size: .
DNA: TGTGCCTGGAGTTTACCGGGACGGGGGGCGGACACCATATATTTT
CDR3: CAWSLPGRGADTIYF

D: .
J: TRBJ1-2
V: TRBV28
size: once
DNA: TGTGCCAGCAGGGCGAGGGGTCGGTATGGCTACACCTTC
CDR3: CASRARGRYGYTF

D: .
J: TRBJ2-7
V: TRBV18
size: .
DNA: TGTGCCAGCTCGCCCCTCACCCCCCCTCTCAGGGAAAGCTCCTACGAGCAGTACTTC
CDR3: CASSPLTPPLRESSYEQYF

D: .
J: TRBJ2-1
V: TRBV29-1
size: .
DNA: TGCAGCGTTGATGGCGGGACCTACAATGAGCAGTTCTTC
CDR3: CSVDGGTYNEQFF

D: TRBD2
J: TRBJ2-1
V: TRBV7-6
size: .
DNA: TGTGCCAGCAGCCCGGGACTAGTTTCCTACCTAGACAATGAGCAGTTCTTC
CDR3: CASSPGLVSYLDNEQFF

D: .
J: TRBJ2-1
V: TRBV2
size: .
DNA: TGTGCCAGCGGCGGAGAACCCGGGACCCTCAATGAGCAGTTCTTC
CDR3: CASGGEPGTLNEQFF

D: .
J: TRBJ2-5
V: TRBV15
size: .
DNA: TGTGCCACCAGCAGAGATCGGAGACAACAAGAGACCCAGTACTTC
CDR3: CATSRDRRQQETQYF

D: TRBD2
J: TRBJ2-2
V: TRBV7-6
size: many
DNA: TGTGCCAGCAGCCGTAGCGGGAGGGGCACCGGGGAGCTGTTTTTT
CDR3: CASSRSGRGTGELFF

D: .
J: TRBJ2-2
V: TRBV7-9
size: .
DNA: TGTGCCAGCAGCTTAGACCAGAACACCGGGGAGCTGTTTTTT
CDR3: CASSLDQNTGELFF

D: TRBD1
J: TRBJ1-1
V: TRBV6-5
size: .
DNA: TGTGCCAGCAGTTACCACCGACAGGGTGGTGCTTTCTTT
CDR3: CASSYHRQGGAFF

D: TRBD2
J: TRBJ2-7
V: TRBV28
size: .
DNA: TGTGCCACCCTTCCTGGGGAGGGGTTGTACGAGCAGTACTTC
CDR3: CATLPGEGLYEQYF

D: TRBD1
J: TRBJ2-7
V: TRBV7-9
size: .
DNA: TGTGCCAGCAGCTTAGGGGACAGGGGATCCTACGAGCAGTACTTC
CDR3: CASSLGDRGSYEQYF

D: TRBD1
J: TRBJ1-5
V: TRBV28
size: .
DNA: TGTGCCAGCAGTTTAGCGAGGACAGGGGGATTCTATAGCAATCAGCCCCAGCATTTT
CDR3: CASSLARTGGFYSNQPQHF

D: .
J: TRBJ2-1
V: TRBV9
size: .
DNA: TGTGCCAGCAGCCCGGGGTTCTTC
CDR3: CASSPGFF

D: .
J: TRBJ2-1
V: TRBV5-4
size: once
DNA: TGTGCCAGCACCCCAGGGGCGGAAGTGAACAATGAGCAGTTCTTC
CDR3: CASTPGAEVNNEQFF

D: TRBD1
J: TRBJ2-1
V: TRBV27
size: .
DNA: TGTGCCAGCATTGGGACAGGGGGGAATGAGCAGTTCTTC
CDR3: CASIGTGGNEQFF

D: .
J: TRBJ2-5
V: TRBV7-3
size: .
DNA: TGTGCCAGCAGCTTGTGGGGTGGAGAGACCCAGTACTTC
CDR3: CASSLWGGETQYF

D: TRBD2
J: TRBJ2-5
V: TRBV7-9
size: .
DNA: TGTGCCAGCAGCCCGACTAGCGGGACGAGAGAGACCCAGTACTTC
CDR3: CASSPTSGTRETQYF

D: TRBD1
J: TRBJ1-1
V: TRBV27
size: .
DNA: TGTGCCAGCAATCCCTCCGGGACAGGGGGCACTGAAGCTTTCTTT
CDR3: CASNPSGTGGTEAFF

D: TRBD1
J: TRBJ2-7
V: TRBV6-1
size: .
DNA: TGTGCCAGCAGTGAGCTTCTCGGGGACAGGCCATACTACGAGCAGTACTTC
CDR3: CASSELLGDRPYYEQYF

D: .
J: TRBJ1-2
V: TRBV10-3
size: .
DNA: TGTGCCATCAGGGCTTGGGTGGGGCCACAAGCCCGTAACTATGGCTACACCTTC
CDR3: CAIRAWVGPQARNYGYTF

D: TRBD1
J: TRBJ2-1
V: TRBV19
size: .
DNA: TGTGCCAGTAGTACTACAGGGGGCTGGAGCAATGAGCAGTTCTTC
CDR3: CASSTTGGWSNEQFF

D: .
J: TRBJ2-1
V: TRBV7-2
size: once
DNA: TGTGCCAGCAGCTTAATCTCGGGGACCTACAATGAGCAGTTCTTC
CDR3: CASSLISGTYNEQFF

D: .
J: TRBJ1-4
V: TRBV7-9
size: .
DNA: TGTGCCAGCAGCTCTACGGTGCCTAATGAAAAACTGTTTTTT
CDR3: CASSSTVPNEKLFF

D: .
J: TRBJ2-5
V: TRBV6-1
size: .
DNA: TGTGCCAGCAGTGAGAAGCTGACTTGGGGGACCCAGTACTTC
CDR3: CASSEKLTWGTQYF

D: .
J: TRBJ1-4
V: TRBV6-5
size: few
DNA: TGTGCCAGCAGTACGTCAACGGGTGAAAAACTGTTTTTT
CDR3: CASSTSTGEKLFF

D: .
J: TRBJ2-5
V: TRBV10-3
size: .
DNA: TGTGCCAAGATTAGGACCGTTGAGACCCAGTACTTC
CDR3: CAKIRTVETQYF

D: .
J: TRBJ2-2
V: TRBV15
size: once
DNA: TGTGCCACCAGCAGAGATTTTGGTGGGGCGAGCGCCGGGGAGCTGTTTTTT
CDR3: CATSRDFGGASAGELFF

D: TRBD1
J: TRBJ2-7
V: TRBV27
size: .
DNA: TGTGCCAGCAGTTTCTATAGGACAGGGGATGCTCAGTACTTC
CDR3: CASSFYRTGDAQYF

D: .
J: TRBJ1-1
V: TRBV29-1
size: .
DNA: TGCAGCGTTGATCTCGGCAGGTTGAACACTGAAGCTTTCTTT
CDR3: CSVDLGRLNTEAFF

D: .
J: TRBJ2-5
V: TRBV7-9
size: .
DNA: TGTGCCAGCAGCTTAGTTACCCTGGGGCAGGAGACCCAGTACTTC
CDR3: CASSLVTLGQETQYF

D: .
J: TRBJ1-5
V: TRBV7-2
size: .
DNA: TGTGCCAGCAGCTTAGACCCAGGGGCTATAGCGGGGCCCCAGCATTTT
CDR3: CASSLDPGAIAGPQHF

D: .
J: TRBJ2-5
V: TRBV27
size: .
DNA: TGTGCCAGCAGTTCCCAGGGGTTCCCAGAGACCCAGTACTTC
CDR3: CASSSQGFPETQYF